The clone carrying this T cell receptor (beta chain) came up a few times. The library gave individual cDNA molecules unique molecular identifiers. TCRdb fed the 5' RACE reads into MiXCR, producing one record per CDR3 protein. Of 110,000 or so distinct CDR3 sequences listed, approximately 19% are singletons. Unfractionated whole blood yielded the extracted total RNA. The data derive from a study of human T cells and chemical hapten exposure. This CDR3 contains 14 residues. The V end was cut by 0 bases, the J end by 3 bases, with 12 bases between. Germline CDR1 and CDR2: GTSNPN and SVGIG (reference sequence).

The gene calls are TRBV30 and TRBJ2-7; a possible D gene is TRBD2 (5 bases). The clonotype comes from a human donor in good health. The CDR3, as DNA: TGTGCCTGGAGTGTAGGATTCGGGAACTACGAGCAGTACTTC. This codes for CAWSVGFGNYEQYF.